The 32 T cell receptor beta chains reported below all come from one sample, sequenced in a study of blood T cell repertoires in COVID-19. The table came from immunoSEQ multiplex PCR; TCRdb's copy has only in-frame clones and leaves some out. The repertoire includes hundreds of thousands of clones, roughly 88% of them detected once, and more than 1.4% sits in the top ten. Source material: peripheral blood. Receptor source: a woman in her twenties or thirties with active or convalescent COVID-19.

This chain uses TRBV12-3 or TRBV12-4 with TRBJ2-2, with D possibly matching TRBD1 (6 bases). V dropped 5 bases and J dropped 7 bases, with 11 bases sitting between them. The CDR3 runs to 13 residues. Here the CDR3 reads CASSLLQGGELFF. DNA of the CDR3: TGTGCCAGCAGTCTACTACAGGGCGGGGAGCTGTTTTTT.

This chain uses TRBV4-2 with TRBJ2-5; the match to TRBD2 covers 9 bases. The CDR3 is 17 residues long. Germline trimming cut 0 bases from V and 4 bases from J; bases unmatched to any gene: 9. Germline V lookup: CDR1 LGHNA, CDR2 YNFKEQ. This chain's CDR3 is CASSQDPQRGVGETQYF. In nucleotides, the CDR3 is TGTGCCAGCAGCCAAGATCCGCAGCGGGGGGTGGGAGAGACCCAGTACTTC.

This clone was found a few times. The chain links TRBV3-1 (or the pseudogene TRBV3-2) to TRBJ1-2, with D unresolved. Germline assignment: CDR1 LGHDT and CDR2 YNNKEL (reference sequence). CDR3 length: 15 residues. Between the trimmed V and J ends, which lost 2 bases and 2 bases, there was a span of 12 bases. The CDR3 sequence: CASSQPGGVNYGYTF. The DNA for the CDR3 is TGTGCCAGCAGCCAACCCGGCGGGGTGAACTATGGCTACACCTTC.

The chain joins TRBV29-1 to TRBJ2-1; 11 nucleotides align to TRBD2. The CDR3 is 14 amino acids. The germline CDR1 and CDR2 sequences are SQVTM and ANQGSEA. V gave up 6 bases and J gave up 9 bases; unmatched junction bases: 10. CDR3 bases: TGCAGCGTCGATAGCGGGGGGGCTTCTTTTGAGCAGTTCTTC. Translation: CSVDSGGASFEQFF.

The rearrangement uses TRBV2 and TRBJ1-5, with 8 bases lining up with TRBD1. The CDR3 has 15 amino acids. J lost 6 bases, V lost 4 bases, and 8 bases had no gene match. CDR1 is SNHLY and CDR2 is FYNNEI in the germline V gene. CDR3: CASSGTGNRGQPQHF. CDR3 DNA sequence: TGTGCCAGCAGTGGGACAGGGAATAGGGGTCAGCCCCAGCATTTT. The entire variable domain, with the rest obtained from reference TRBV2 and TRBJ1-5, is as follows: EPEVTQTPSHQVTQMGQEVILRCVPISNHLYFYWYRQILGQKVEFLVSFYNNEISEKSEIFDDQFSVERPDGSNFTLKIRSTKLEDSAMYFCASSGTGNRGQPQHFGDGTRLSIL.

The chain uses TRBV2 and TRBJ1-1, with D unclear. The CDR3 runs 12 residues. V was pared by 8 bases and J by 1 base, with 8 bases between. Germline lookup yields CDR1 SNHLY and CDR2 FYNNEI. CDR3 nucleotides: TGTGCCAGCTCCGGGGAGAACACTGAAGCTTTCTTT. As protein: CASSGENTEAFF.

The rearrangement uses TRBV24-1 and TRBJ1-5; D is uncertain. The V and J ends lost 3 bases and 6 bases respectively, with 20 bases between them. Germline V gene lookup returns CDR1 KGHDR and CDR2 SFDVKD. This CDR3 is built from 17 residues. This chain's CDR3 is CATSDANRQRPFQPQHF. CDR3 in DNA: TGTGCCACCAGTGATGCCAACCGTCAGCGACCCTTTCAGCCCCAGCATTTT.

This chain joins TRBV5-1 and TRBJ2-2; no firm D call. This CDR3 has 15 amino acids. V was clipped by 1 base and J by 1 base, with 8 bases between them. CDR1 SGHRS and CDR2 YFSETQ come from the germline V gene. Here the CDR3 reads CASSLLSVNTGELFF. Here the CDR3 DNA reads TGCGCCAGCAGCTTGTTGTCAGTGAACACCGGGGAGCTGTTTTTT.

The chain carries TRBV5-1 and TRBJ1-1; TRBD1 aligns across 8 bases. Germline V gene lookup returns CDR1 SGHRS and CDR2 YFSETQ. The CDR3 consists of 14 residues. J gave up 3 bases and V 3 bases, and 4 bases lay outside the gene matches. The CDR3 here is CASSSGQAYTEAFF. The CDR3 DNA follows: TGCGCCAGCAGCTCGGGACAGGCATACACTGAAGCTTTCTTT.

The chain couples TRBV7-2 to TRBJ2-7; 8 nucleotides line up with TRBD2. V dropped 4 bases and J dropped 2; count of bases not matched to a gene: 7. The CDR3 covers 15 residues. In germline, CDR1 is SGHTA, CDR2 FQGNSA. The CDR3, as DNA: TGTGCCAGCAGCTCCCACCGGGGGGGGACCTACGAGCAGTACTTC. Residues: CASSSHRGGTYEQYF.

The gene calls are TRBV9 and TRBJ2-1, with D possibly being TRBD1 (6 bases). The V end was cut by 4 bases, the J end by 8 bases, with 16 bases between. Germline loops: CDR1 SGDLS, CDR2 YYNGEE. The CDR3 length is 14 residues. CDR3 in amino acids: CASSSRTENYEQFF. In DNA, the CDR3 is TGTGCCAGCAGCTCCAGGACAGAAAACTATGAGCAGTTCTTC.

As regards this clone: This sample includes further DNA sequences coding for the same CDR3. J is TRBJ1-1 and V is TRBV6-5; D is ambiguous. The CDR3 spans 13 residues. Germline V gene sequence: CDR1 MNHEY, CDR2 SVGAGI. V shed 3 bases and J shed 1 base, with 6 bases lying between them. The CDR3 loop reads CASSYAGNTEAFF. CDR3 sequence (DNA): TGTGCCAGCAGTTATGCGGGGAACACTGAAGCTTTCTTT.

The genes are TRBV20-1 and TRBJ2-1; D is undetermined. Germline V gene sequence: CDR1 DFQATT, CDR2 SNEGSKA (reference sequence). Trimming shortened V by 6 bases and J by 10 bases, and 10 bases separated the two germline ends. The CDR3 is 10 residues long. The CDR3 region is CSAKVGEQFF. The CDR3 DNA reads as TGCAGTGCGAAGGTCGGGGAGCAGTTCTTC.

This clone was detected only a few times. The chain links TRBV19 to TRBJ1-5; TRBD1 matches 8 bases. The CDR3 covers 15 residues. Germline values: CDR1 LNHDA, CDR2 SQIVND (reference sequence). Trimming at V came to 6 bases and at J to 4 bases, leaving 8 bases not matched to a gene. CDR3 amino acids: CASSDRGIGNQPQHF. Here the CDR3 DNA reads TGTGCCAGTAGCGACAGGGGAATAGGAAATCAGCCCCAGCATTTT.

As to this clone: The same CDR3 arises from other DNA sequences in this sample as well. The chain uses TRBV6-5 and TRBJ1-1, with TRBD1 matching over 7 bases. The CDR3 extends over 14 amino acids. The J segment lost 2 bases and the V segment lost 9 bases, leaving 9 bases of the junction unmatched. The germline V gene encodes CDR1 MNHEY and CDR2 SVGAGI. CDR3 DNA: TGTGCCAGTAGAACCACAGGGGTAAACACTGAAGCTTTCTTT. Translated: CASRTTGVNTEAFF.

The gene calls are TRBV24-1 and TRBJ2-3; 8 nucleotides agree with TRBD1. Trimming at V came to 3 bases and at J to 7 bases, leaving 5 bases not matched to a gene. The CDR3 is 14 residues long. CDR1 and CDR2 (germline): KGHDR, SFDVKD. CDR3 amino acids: CATSDSRQGYTQYF. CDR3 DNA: TGTGCCACCAGTGATAGTCGACAGGGGTATACGCAGTATTTT.

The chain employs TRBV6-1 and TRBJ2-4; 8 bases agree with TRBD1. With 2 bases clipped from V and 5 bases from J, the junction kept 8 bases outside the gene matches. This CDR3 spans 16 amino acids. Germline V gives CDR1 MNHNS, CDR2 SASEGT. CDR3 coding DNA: TGTGCCAGCAGTGAACAGGCAGGGGGCTTCCAAAACATTCAGTACTTC. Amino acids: CASSEQAGGFQNIQYF.

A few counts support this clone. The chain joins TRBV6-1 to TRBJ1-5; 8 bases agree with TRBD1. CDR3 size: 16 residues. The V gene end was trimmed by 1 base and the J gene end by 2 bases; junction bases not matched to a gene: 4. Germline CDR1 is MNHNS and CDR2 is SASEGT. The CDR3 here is CASSEGEGQGNQPQHF. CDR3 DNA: TGTGCCAGCAGTGAAGGAGAGGGACAGGGCAATCAGCCCCAGCATTTT.

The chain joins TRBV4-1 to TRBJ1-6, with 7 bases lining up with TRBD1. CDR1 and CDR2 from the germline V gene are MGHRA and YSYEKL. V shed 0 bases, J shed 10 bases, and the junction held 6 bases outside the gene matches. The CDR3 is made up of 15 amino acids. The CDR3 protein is CASSQEGGAGSPLHF. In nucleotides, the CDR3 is TGCGCCAGCAGCCAAGAAGGGGGCGCCGGCTCACCCCTCCACTTT.

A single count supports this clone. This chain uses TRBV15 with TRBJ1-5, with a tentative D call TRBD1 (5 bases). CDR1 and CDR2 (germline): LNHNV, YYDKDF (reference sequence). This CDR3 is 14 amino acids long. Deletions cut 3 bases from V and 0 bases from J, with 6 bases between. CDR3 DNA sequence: TGTGCCACCAGCAGGGACATTAGCAATCAGCCCCAGCATTTT. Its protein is CATSRDISNQPQHF.

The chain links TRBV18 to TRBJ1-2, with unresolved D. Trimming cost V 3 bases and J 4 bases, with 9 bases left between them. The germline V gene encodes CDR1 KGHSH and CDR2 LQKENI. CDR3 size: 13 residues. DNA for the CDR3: TGTGCCAGCTCACCGAGCCTAGGCTATGGCTACACCTTC. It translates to CASSPSLGYGYTF.

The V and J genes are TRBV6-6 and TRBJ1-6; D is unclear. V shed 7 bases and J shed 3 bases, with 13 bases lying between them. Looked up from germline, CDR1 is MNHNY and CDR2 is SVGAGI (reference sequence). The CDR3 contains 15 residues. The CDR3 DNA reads TGTGCCAGCACAATAAAGCGGGGCTATAATTCACCCCTCCACTTT. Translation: CASTIKRGYNSPLHF.

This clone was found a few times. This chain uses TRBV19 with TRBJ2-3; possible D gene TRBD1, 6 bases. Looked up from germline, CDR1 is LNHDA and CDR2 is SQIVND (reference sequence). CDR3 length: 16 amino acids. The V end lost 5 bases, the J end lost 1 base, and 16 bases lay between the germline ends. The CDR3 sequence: CASSPRGGLGTDTQYF. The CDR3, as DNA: TGTGCCAGTAGTCCCCGAGGGGGATTAGGCACAGATACGCAGTATTTT.

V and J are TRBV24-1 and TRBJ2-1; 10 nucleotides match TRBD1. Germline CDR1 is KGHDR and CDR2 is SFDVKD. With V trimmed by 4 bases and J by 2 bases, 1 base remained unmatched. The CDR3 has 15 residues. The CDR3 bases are TGTGCCACCAGTGAGGGACAGGGGACCTACAATGAGCAGTTCTTC. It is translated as CATSEGQGTYNEQFF.

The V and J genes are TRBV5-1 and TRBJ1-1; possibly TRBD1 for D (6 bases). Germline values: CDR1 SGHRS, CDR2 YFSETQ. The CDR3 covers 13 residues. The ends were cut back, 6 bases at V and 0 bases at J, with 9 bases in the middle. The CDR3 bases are TGCGCCAGCACCCGGGACATGAACACTGAAGCTTTCTTT. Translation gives CASTRDMNTEAFF.

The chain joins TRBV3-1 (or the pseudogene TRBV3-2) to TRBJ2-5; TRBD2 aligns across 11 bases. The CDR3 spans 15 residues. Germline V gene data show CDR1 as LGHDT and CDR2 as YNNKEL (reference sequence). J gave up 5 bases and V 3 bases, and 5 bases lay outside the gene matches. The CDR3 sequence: CASSHSGGAMETQYF. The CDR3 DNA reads TGTGCCAGCAGCCATAGCGGGGGGGCGATGGAGACCCAGTACTTC.

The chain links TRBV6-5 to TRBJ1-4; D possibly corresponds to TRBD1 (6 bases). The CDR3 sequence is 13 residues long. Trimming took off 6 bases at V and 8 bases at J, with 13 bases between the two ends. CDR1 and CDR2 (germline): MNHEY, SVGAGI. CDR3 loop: CASSVQGSEKLFF. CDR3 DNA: TGTGCCAGCAGCGTACAGGGATCCGAAAAACTGTTTTTT.

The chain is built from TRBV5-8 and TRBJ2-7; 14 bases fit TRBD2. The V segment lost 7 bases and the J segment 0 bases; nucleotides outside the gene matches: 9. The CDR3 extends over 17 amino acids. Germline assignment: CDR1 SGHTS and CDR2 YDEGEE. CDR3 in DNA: TGTGCCAGCGAAAGGGCGGGGACTAGCGGGGGCTCCTACGAGCAGTACTTC. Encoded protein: CASERAGTSGGSYEQYF.

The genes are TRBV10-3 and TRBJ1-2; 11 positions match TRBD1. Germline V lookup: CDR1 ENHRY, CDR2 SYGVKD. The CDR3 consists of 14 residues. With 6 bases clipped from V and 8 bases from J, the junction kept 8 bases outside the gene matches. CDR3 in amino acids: CAISWDRGREGYTF. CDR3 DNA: TGTGCCATCAGCTGGGACAGGGGGAGGGAAGGCTACACCTTC.

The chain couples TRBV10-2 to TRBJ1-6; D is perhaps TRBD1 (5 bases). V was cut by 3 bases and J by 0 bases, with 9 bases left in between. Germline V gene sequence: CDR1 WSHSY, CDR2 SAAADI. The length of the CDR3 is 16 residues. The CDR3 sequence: CASSERGGSYNSPLHF. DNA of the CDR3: TGCGCCAGCAGTGAAAGGGGCGGCTCCTATAATTCACCCCTCCACTTT.

The CDR3 sequence is CASSYRNTYEQYF. In nucleotides, the CDR3 is TGTGCCAGCAGTTACAGGAACACCTACGAGCAGTACTTC. The J gene is TRBJ2-7, the V gene TRBV28; perhaps TRBD1 as D (5 bases). The length of the CDR3 is 13 residues. CDR1 is MDHEN, CDR2 SYDVKM, per germline. Trimming stripped 4 bases from V and 2 bases from J, with 9 bases between.

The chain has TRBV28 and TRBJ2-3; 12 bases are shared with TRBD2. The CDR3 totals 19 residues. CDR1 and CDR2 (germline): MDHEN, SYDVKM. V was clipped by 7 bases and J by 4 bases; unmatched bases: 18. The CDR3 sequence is CASKSSLAGGPWGPDTQYF. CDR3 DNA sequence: TGTGCCAGCAAGTCGTCCCTAGCGGGAGGGCCGTGGGGCCCAGATACGCAGTATTTT.